The 29 T cell receptor beta chains reported below all come from one sample, sequenced in a study of radiation and T cells in renal cell carcinoma. Specified time point: blood 4 weeks post-SBRT, at nephrectomy. This sample's treatment: 15 Gy SBRT to primary tumor, nephrectomy 4 weeks later. The data were produced by immunoSEQ multiplex PCR, yet TCRdb's version contains in-frame clones alone and is incomplete. The sample shows approximately 150,000 clones, about 86% of them seen only once. Here the sequenced sample was blood, taken from a patient whose treatment included radiotherapy and nephrectomy. These receptor sequences come from a woman aged 50 to 60 with renal cell carcinoma.

This clone was recorded only once. This chain joins TRBV4-3 and TRBJ1-5; D is uncertain. Germline V CDR1 and CDR2: LGHNA, YSLEER. The ends were cut back, 0 bases at V and 7 bases at J, with 7 bases in the middle. The CDR3 sequence is 13 residues long. CDR3 region: CASSQDSLQPQHF. The DNA of the CDR3 is TGCGCCAGCAGCCAAGACAGCTTACAGCCCCAGCATTTT.

V usage is TRBV6-1 and J usage is TRBJ1-5; 9 bases are shared with TRBD1. The CDR3 contains 14 residues. Germline V gene data show CDR1 as MNHNS and CDR2 as SASEGT. Trimming at V came to 7 bases and at J to 4 bases, leaving 5 bases not matched to a gene. In DNA form, the CDR3 reads TGTGCCAGCAAACGGGACAGGGCGAATCAGCCCCAGCATTTT. This gives the protein CASKRDRANQPQHF.

This clone was observed a single time. The CDR3 here is CSATSYEQFF. The CDR3, as DNA: TGCAGTGCTACTAGTTATGAGCAGTTCTTC. V gene TRBV20-1 combines with J gene TRBJ2-1; D uncertain. Trimming removed 4 bases from V and 8 bases from J, with 6 bases in between. CDR1 is DFQATT, CDR2 SNEGSKA, per germline (reference sequence). The CDR3 is 10 residues long.

The gene calls are TRBV11-3 and TRBJ2-2; tentatively, D is TRBD1 (5 bases). V was cut by 5 bases and J by 7 bases, with 11 bases left in between. Germline V CDR1 and CDR2: SGHNT, YENEEA. The CDR3 has 13 residues. This CDR3 is CASSLSRDGELFF. The DNA of the CDR3 is TGTGCCAGCAGCCTGAGCAGGGACGGGGAGCTGTTTTTT. The full variable domain, rest sourced from reference TRBV11-3 and TRBJ2-2, is EAGVVQSPRYKIIEKKQPVAFWCNPISGHNTLYWYLQNLGQGPELLIRYENEEAVDDSQLPKDRFSAERLKGVDSTLKIQPAELGDSAVYLCASSLSRDGELFFGEGSRLTVL.

The V call is TRBV7-2, the J call TRBJ2-7, with a weak D call TRBD2 (5 bases). Germline CDR1 and CDR2: SGHTA and FQGNSA. This CDR3 region has 14 residues. Trimming removed 2 bases at V and 7 bases at J, with 15 bases between. Here the CDR3 reads CASSLSSGVREQYF. CDR3 bases: TGTGCCAGCAGCTTAAGTTCCGGGGTACGAGAGCAGTACTTC.

This clone turned up a few times. The gene calls are TRBV6-6 and TRBJ1-1; D unresolved. V dropped 10 bases and J dropped 1 base, with 13 bases sitting between them. CDR3 length: 13 amino acids. The V gene's germline CDR1 is MNHNY and CDR2 SVGAGI (reference sequence). CDR3 amino acids: CAIGGWPNTEAFF. The DNA for the CDR3 is TGTGCCATCGGAGGGTGGCCGAACACTGAAGCTTTCTTT.

The table lists this clone with a count of one. The gene calls are TRBV9 and TRBJ2-6, with no clear D. V lost 0 bases and J lost 1, with 2 bases in between. CDR3 size: 14 residues. CDR1 and CDR2 (germline): SGDLS, YYNGEE. As DNA, the CDR3 is TGTGCCAGCAGCGTAGCTTCTGGGGCCAACGTCCTGACTTTC. It yields the protein CASSVASGANVLTF.

The chain is built from TRBV6-1 and TRBJ1-5, with 9 bases lining up with TRBD1. J was trimmed by 7 bases and V by 4 bases; bases with no gene match: 5. Germline V gene data show CDR1 as MNHNS and CDR2 as SASEGT. This CDR3 contains 14 residues. The CDR3 protein is CASSGGQGRQPQHF. The CDR3 DNA sequence: TGTGCCAGCAGTGGGGGACAGGGACGGCAGCCCCAGCATTTT.

This chain joins TRBV7-2 and TRBJ2-7; 9 nucleotides align to TRBD2. The length of the CDR3 is 18 residues. Germline values: CDR1 SGHTA, CDR2 FQGNSA. V dropped 1 base and J dropped 0; count of bases not matched to a gene: 10. The CDR3 DNA follows: TGTGCCAGCAGCTTAGAGGACCTTGGGCGGGGGGGCTCCTACGAGCAGTACTTC. The encoded protein is CASSLEDLGRGGSYEQYF.

The chain combines TRBV20-1 with TRBJ2-7, with TRBD1 as a possible D gene (6 bases). Germline V CDR1 and CDR2: DFQATT, SNEGSKA (reference sequence). V lost 6 bases and J lost 3, with 9 bases in between. The CDR3 has 11 amino acids. The CDR3 bases are TGCAGTGCGGGACAAAGCTACGAGCAGTACTTC. Residues: CSAGQSYEQYF.

The V and J genes are TRBV28 and TRBJ1-2; D unclear. The V gene's germline CDR1 is MDHEN and CDR2 SYDVKM. The CDR3 runs 12 residues. The V end lost 5 bases, the J end lost 4 bases, and 8 bases lay between the germline ends. This CDR3 reads CASSQPGYGYTF. Here the CDR3 DNA reads TGTGCCAGCAGTCAGCCAGGCTATGGCTACACCTTC.

The chain recombines TRBV5-4 with TRBJ2-7; D might be TRBD1 (6 bases). Trimming cost V 2 bases and J 1 base, with 10 bases left between them. The CDR3 runs 14 residues. Germline V gene data show CDR1 as SGHNT and CDR2 as YYREEE (reference sequence). DNA of the CDR3: TGTGCCAGCAGCTTCAAGGGGGTGTCCTACGAGCAGTACTTC. It translates to CASSFKGVSYEQYF.

The CDR3 coding sequence is TGTGCCAGCAGCGTTTCCGGACAGACAGGGGAAAAACTGTTTTTT. Encoded protein: CASSVSGQTGEKLFF. The chain joins TRBV9 to TRBJ1-4, with 7 bases identical to TRBD1. Trimming cost V 2 bases and J 8 bases; bases outside gene matches: 9. Germline V CDR1 and CDR2: SGDLS, YYNGEE. The CDR3 covers 15 residues. The full variable domain, its missing parts supplied by reference TRBV9 and TRBJ1-4, is DSGVTQTPKHLITATGQRVTLRCSPRSGDLSVYWYQQSLDQGLQFLIQYYNGEERAKGNILERFSAQQFPDLHSELNLSSLELGDSALYFCASSVSGQTGEKLFFGSGTQLSVL.

The genes are TRBV7-9 and TRBJ2-1; 10 nucleotides agree with TRBD2. Trimming removed 5 bases from V and 4 bases from J; junction bases left unmatched: 8. Germline assignment: CDR1 SEHNR and CDR2 FQNEAQ (reference sequence). CDR3 size: 16 residues. CDR3 sequence reads: CASSLYLAGGYNEQFF. In DNA form, the CDR3 reads TGTGCCAGCAGCCTCTACTTAGCGGGGGGATACAATGAGCAGTTCTTC. Full variable domain (remainder filled in from reference TRBV7-9 and TRBJ2-1): DTGVSQNPRHKITKRGQNVTFRCDPISEHNRLYWYRQTLGQGPEFLTYFQNEAQLEKSRLLSDRFSAERPKGSFSTLEIQRTEQGDSAMYLCASSLYLAGGYNEQFFGPGTRLTVL.

The chain couples TRBV5-1 to TRBJ2-7; 9 bases agree with TRBD1. The V and J ends lost 3 bases and 9 bases, in that order; junction bases with no gene match: 10. This CDR3 comprises 14 residues. The germline CDR1 and CDR2 sequences are SGHRS and YFSETQ. Here the CDR3 reads CASSSGTGYMGQYF. The CDR3 DNA follows: TGCGCCAGCAGCTCCGGGACAGGGTATATGGGGCAGTACTTC.

This clone occurred once. The genes are TRBV27 and TRBJ2-7; the match to TRBD1 covers 7 bases. V shed 6 bases and J 6 bases; nucleotides not matched to a gene: 17. The CDR3 is 16 residues long. The germline CDR1 and CDR2 sequences are MNHEY and SMNVEV (reference sequence). The DNA for the CDR3 is TGTGCCAGCAGGACCTCGACCGGACAGGCGCGTAGCGAGCAGTACTTC. Translated, it gives CASRTSTGQARSEQYF.

The rearrangement uses TRBV28 and TRBJ1-5; tentative D call: TRBD1 (6 bases). In germline, CDR1 is MDHEN, CDR2 SYDVKM. Trimming took off 5 bases at V and 2 bases at J, with 16 bases between the two ends. The CDR3 is 16 amino acids. DNA of the CDR3: TGTGCCAGCAGTGCAAACAGGGCCTTGGGCAATCAGCCCCAGCATTTT. This sequence encodes CASSANRALGNQPQHF.

The J gene is TRBJ2-3, the V gene TRBV6-4; unclear D gene. Trimming stripped 8 bases from V and 1 base from J, with 10 bases between. CDR1 MRHNA and CDR2 SNTAGT come from the germline V gene. CDR3 size: 13 residues. CDR3 in amino acids: CASQKDGTDTQYF. The CDR3, as DNA: TGTGCCAGCCAAAAGGACGGCACAGATACGCAGTATTTT.

The genes are TRBV7-2 and TRBJ1-5; no clear D gene. Trimming shortened V by 5 bases and J by 0 bases, and 14 bases separated the two germline ends. This CDR3 has 16 amino acids. CDR1 and CDR2 from the germline V gene are SGHTA and FQGNSA. The DNA for the CDR3 is TGTGCCAGCAGCCCCAAGGCTATGGGTAGCAATCAGCCCCAGCATTTT. This translates into CASSPKAMGSNQPQHF.

This rearrangement joins TRBV28 to TRBJ1-1, with D maybe TRBD1 (5 bases). Trimming cost V 7 bases and J 7 bases, with 16 bases left between them. CDR1 is MDHEN, CDR2 SYDVKM, per germline. The CDR3 is made up of 13 amino acids. The CDR3 bases are TGTGCCAGCACCCAGGGCAGGGAGGGTGAAGCTTTCTTT. It encodes CASTQGREGEAFF.

The chain is built from TRBV2 and TRBJ1-5; D is ambiguous. The germline V and J ends were trimmed by 8 bases and 4 bases, with 15 bases remaining between them. CDR3 size: 14 residues. Per the germline V gene, CDR1 is SNHLY and CDR2 is FYNNEI. For the CDR3, the DNA is TGTGCCAGCGTGTACAGTCGAGCAAATCAGCCCCAGCATTTT. Translation: CASVYSRANQPQHF.

The chain joins TRBV6-1 to TRBJ2-1; 9 positions agree with TRBD1. From germline, CDR1 is MNHNS and CDR2 SASEGT. Germline trimming cut 3 bases from V and 2 bases from J; bases unmatched to any gene: 5. The CDR3 spans 16 residues. In nucleotides, the CDR3 is TGTGCCAGCAGTGACCTCGACAGGGGGGCCTACAATGAGCAGTTCTTC. It translates to CASSDLDRGAYNEQFF.

The chain is built from TRBV5-5 and TRBJ1-3; D unclear. This CDR3 spans 15 amino acids. Germline V gives CDR1 SGHKS, CDR2 YYEKEE (reference sequence). With 1 base removed from V and 0 bases from J, the gap between germline ends came to 8 bases. CDR3 in DNA: TGTGCCAGCAGCTTGTCTCCAGGCTCTGGAAACACCATATATTTT. Its translation: CASSLSPGSGNTIYF.

The chain uses TRBV5-1 and TRBJ1-6; 10 nucleotides line up with TRBD1. The CDR3 totals 14 residues. Unmatched junction bases numbered 1, after V lost 3 bases and J lost 7 bases. In germline, CDR1 is SGHRS, CDR2 YFSETQ. The CDR3 sequence: CASSSGQGNSPLHF. DNA of the CDR3: TGCGCCAGCAGCTCGGGACAGGGGAATTCACCCCTCCACTTT.

The genes are TRBV5-8 and TRBJ2-2; either TRBD1 or TRBD2 may supply D (5 bases each). This CDR3 comprises 14 residues. Trimming cost V 1 base and J 3 bases, with 7 bases left between them. Germline CDR1 SGHTS, CDR2 YDEGEE. CDR3 nucleotides: TGTGCCAGCAGCTTGTCGGGACACACCGGGGAGCTGTTTTTT. This translates into CASSLSGHTGELFF.

This chain links TRBV11-1 with TRBJ2-7, with D tentatively TRBD1 or TRBD2 (5 bases each). The germline V gene has CDR1 SGHAT and CDR2 FQDESV (reference sequence). The V gene lost 5 bases and the J gene lost 3 bases, with 14 bases spanning the gap. The CDR3 contains 14 residues. DNA of the CDR3: TGTGCCAGCAGCCAAGGGACGGCCAGCTACGAGCAGTACTTC. This sequence encodes CASSQGTASYEQYF.

The chain combines TRBV6-4 with TRBJ1-6, with D hard to call. CDR3 size: 16 residues. Germline loops: CDR1 MRHNA, CDR2 SNTAGT. Trimming took off 6 bases at V and 7 bases at J, with 19 bases between the two ends. This CDR3 reads CASRRPSRAENSPLHF. DNA for the CDR3: TGTGCCAGCAGGCGGCCTTCGAGGGCAGAGAATTCACCCCTCCACTTT.

This clone came up a few times. This rearrangement joins TRBV15 to TRBJ1-5, with D uncertain. This CDR3 contains 14 residues. Germline CDR1 reads LNHNV; CDR2 reads YYDKDF (reference sequence). V was cut by 0 bases and J by 8 bases, with 11 bases left in between. The CDR3 loop is CATSRDHRVEPQHF. Written as DNA, the CDR3 is TGTGCCACCAGCAGAGATCACCGCGTAGAGCCCCAGCATTTT.

This sequence joins TRBV7-2 and TRBJ1-5; D gene ambiguous. The CDR3 contains 15 residues. The germline gives CDR1 SGHTA, CDR2 FQGNSA. Trimming pared 7 bases from V and 1 base from J, leaving 14 bases between. The CDR3 is CASTQSRESNQPQHF. For the CDR3, the DNA is TGTGCCAGCACTCAAAGTCGGGAAAGCAATCAGCCCCAGCATTTT.